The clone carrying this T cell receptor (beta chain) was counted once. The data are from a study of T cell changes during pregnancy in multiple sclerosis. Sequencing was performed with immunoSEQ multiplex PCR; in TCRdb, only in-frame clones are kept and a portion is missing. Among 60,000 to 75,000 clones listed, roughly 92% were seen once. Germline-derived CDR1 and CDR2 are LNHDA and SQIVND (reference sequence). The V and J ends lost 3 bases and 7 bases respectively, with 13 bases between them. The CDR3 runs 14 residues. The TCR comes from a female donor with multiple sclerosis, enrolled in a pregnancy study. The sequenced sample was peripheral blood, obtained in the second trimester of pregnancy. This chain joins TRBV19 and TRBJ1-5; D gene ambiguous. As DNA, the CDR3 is TGTGCCAGTAGTATTAGGGAAGAGGGACAGCCCCAGCATTTT. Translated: CASSIREEGQPQHF.